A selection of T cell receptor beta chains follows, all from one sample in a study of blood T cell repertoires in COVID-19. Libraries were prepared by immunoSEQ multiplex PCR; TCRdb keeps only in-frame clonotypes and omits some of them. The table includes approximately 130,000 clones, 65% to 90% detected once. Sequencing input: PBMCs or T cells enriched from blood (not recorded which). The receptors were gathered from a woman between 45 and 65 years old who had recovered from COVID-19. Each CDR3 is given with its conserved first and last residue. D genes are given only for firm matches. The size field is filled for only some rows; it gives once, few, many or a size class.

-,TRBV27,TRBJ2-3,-,CASSFTGKWDTQYF,TGTGCCAGCAGTTTTACAGGCAAATGGGATACGCAGTATTTT
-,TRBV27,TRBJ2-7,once,CASSLSGFSGVEQYF,TGTGCCAGCAGTTTATCGGGGTTTTCGGGGGTCGAGCAGTACTTC
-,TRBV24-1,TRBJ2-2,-,CATSEQGANTGELFF,TGTGCCACCAGTGAACAGGGCGCGAACACCGGGGAGCTGTTTTTT
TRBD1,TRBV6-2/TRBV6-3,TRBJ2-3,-,CASSEKGATDTQYF,TGTGCCAGCAGCGAAAAGGGGGCTACAGATACGCAGTATTTT
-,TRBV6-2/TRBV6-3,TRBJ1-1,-,CASSYLAGYEAFF,TGTGCCAGCAGTTACTTGGCGGGTTATGAAGCTTTCTTT
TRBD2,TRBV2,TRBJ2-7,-,CASRSLAGTYEQYF,TGTGCCAGCAGGTCACTAGCGGGGACCTACGAGCAGTACTTC
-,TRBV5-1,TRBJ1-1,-,CASSSYRENTEAFF,TGCGCCAGCAGCTCCTACAGGGAGAACACTGAAGCTTTCTTT
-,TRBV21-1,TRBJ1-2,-,CASSNGRRLFYF,TGTGCCAGCAGCAACGGACGGAGGCTCTTCTACTTC
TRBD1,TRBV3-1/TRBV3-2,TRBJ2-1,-,CASSQGVWTGHEQFF,TGTGCCAGCAGCCAAGGAGTATGGACAGGGCATGAGCAGTTCTTC
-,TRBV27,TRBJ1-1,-,CASSFSPRDTEAFF,TGTGCCAGCAGTTTTAGTCCCAGGGATACTGAAGCTTTCTTT
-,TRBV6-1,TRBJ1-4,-,CASSSDRPKEKLFF,TGTGCCAGCAGTTCCGACAGGCCAAAAGAAAAACTGTTTTTT
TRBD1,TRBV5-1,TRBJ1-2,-,CASRKEDRGYGYTF,TGCGCCAGCAGAAAAGAAGACAGGGGCTATGGCTACACCTTC
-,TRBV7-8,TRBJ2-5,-,CASSLGGGGETQYF,TGTGCCAGCAGCTTAGGTGGGGGCGGAGAGACCCAGTACTTC
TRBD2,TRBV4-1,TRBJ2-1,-,CASSQDGGAWYNEQFF,TGCGCCAGCAGCCAAGACGGGGGGGCATGGTACAATGAGCAGTTCTTC
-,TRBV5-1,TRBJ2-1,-,CASSLDQGRNNEQFF,TGCGCCAGCAGCTTGGATCAGGGCCGAAACAATGAGCAGTTCTTC
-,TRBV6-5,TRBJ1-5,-,CASSGGQPWGQPQHF,TGTGCCAGCAGCGGCGGACAGCCCTGGGGTCAGCCCCAGCATTTT
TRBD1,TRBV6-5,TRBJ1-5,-,CASSLGDSDQPQHF,TGTGCCAGCTCCCTGGGGGACAGTGATCAGCCCCAGCATTTT
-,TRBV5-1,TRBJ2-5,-,CASSLEQGLETQYF,TGCGCCAGCAGCTTGGAACAGGGTTTGGAGACCCAGTACTTC